This T cell receptor beta chain was obtained from a study of T cells in Graves' hyperthyroidism and ophthalmopathy. As to this clonotype: As yet, its antigen is unknown.

J was trimmed by 5 bases and V by 4 bases; bases with no gene match: 11. Germline CDR1 is SGHRS and CDR2 is YFSETQ. The CDR3 sequence is 15 residues long. It was RNA transcripts that yielded the amplified TCR beta CDR3 regions. Using the HTBI primer set, a first-round RT-PCR was run on the TCR CDR3. One entry per CDR3 protein results from TCRdb running MiXCR on the multiplex PCR reads. The data show hundreds of thousands of distinct CDR3 sequences, around 20% seen once. Findings of the study overall: Most expanded thyroid clonotypes above 0.001 also appeared in blood.

This clonotype was sampled from a man aged 25-40 years with Graves' ophthalmopathy. The genes are TRBV5-1 and TRBJ2-7, with 8 bases identical to TRBD1. The sequenced sample consisted of blood. The CDR3 protein is CASSTRPDRADEQYF. The CDR3 DNA is TGCGCCAGCAGCACGAGACCGGACAGGGCCGACGAGCAGTACTTC.